The 27 T cell receptor beta chains below all came from one sample that was sequenced in a study of T-cell reconstitution after alpha-beta-depleted transplantation in children. A library of TCRbeta sequences, prepared with unique molecular identifiers, was generated. TCRdb recomputed calls from the PCR reads with MiXCR, one row per CDR3 protein. The table shows around 670,000 distinct CDR3 sequences, with around 14% occurring only once. The sequenced sample was PBMCs, obtained before TCRalphabeta/CD19-depleted stem cell transplant. Every receptor here comes from a girl aged 2-10 years with congenital amegakaryocytic thrombocytopenia, due to receive a stem cell transplant.

This clonotype has at least ten counts. The chain joins TRBV7-9 to TRBJ1-4; D is unclear. The CDR3 spans 17 residues. Per the germline V gene, CDR1 is SEHNR and CDR2 is FQNEAQ (reference sequence). Trimming took off 5 bases at V and 5 bases at J, with 21 bases between the two ends. This chain's CDR3 is CASSPQRGGRWNEKLFF. CDR3 DNA: TGTGCCAGCAGCCCCCAACGGGGTGGCAGGTGGAATGAAAAACTGTTTTTT.

This clonotype was recorded at least ten times. The genes are TRBV5-1 and TRBJ2-7; no clear D. CDR3 size: 17 residues. Trimming cost V 0 bases and J 4 bases, with 20 bases left between them. CDR1 and CDR2 from the germline V gene are SGHRS and YFSETQ. The CDR3: CASSLANSEELGYEQYF. DNA of the CDR3: TGCGCCAGCAGCTTGGCCAATAGTGAGGAGTTGGGGTACGAGCAGTACTTC.

This clonotype was counted ten times or more. The V call is TRBV9, the J call TRBJ2-2; D is possibly TRBD2 (5 bases). The CDR3 length is 13 residues. Per germline, CDR1 SGDLS and CDR2 YYNGEE. Trimming shortened V by 2 bases and J by 6 bases, and 8 bases separated the two germline ends. The chain's CDR3 is CASSVSAAGELFF. DNA for the CDR3: TGTGCCAGCAGCGTTTCAGCGGCCGGGGAGCTGTTTTTT.

This clonotype was recorded many times. The chain recombines TRBV29-1 with TRBJ2-1; D remains ambiguous. CDR1 SQVTM and CDR2 ANQGSEA come from the germline V gene. Trimming pared 7 bases from V and 6 bases from J, leaving 19 bases between. The CDR3 runs to 14 residues. The CDR3 DNA follows: TGCAGCGCCAAGGGTAGTCGAGGTTTCAATGAGCAGTTCTTC. Its translation is CSAKGSRGFNEQFF.

In its sample, this clonotype was seen many times. This chain links TRBV27 with TRBJ2-3; D is uncertain. Trimming pared 3 bases from V and 3 bases from J, leaving 7 bases between. The germline gives CDR1 MNHEY, CDR2 SMNVEV (reference sequence). The CDR3 length is 13 residues. CDR3 residues: CASSFARTDTQYF. CDR3 in DNA: TGTGCCAGCAGTTTCGCTAGGACAGATACGCAGTATTTT.

V gene TRBV28 combines with J gene TRBJ2-4, with D perhaps TRBD1 (6 bases). From germline, CDR1 is MDHEN and CDR2 SYDVKM. Trimming removed 5 bases at V and 6 bases at J, with 11 bases between. The length of the CDR3 is 13 residues. The CDR3 region has the DNA TGTGCCAGCAGTAAACAGGGCCCAAACATTCAGTACTTC. It codes for CASSKQGPNIQYF. The full variable domain, with the rest looked up from reference TRBV28 and TRBJ2-4, is DVKVTQSSRYLVKRTGEKVFLECVQDMDHENMFWYRQDPGLGLRLIYFSYDVKMKEKGDIPEGYSVSREKKERFSLILESASTNQTSMYLCASSKQGPNIQYFGAGTRLSVL.

This chain uses TRBV5-1 with TRBJ2-7, with a possible D match to TRBD2 (6 bases). Trimming stripped 2 bases from V and 6 bases from J, with 15 bases between. The CDR3 is 14 amino acids. Germline CDR1 SGHRS, CDR2 YFSETQ. Here the CDR3 reads CASSFEGGAAEQYF. CDR3 DNA sequence: TGCGCCAGCAGCTTCGAGGGAGGCGCCGCCGAGCAGTACTTC.

At least ten counts were recorded for this clonotype. J is TRBJ2-3 and V is TRBV5-1, with 8 bases that match TRBD2. Looked up from germline, CDR1 is SGHRS and CDR2 is YFSETQ. The CDR3 has 14 amino acids. V lost 3 bases to trimming and J lost 5 bases; unmatched junction nucleotides: 5. The CDR3 loop is CASSSGLARDTQYF. The CDR3 DNA follows: TGCGCCAGCAGCTCCGGACTAGCCCGAGATACGCAGTATTTT.

The table lists this clonotype with a few counts. The rearrangement uses TRBV5-1 and TRBJ1-2; 8 bases map to TRBD1. V was clipped by 4 bases and J by 9 bases; unmatched bases: 5. Germline CDR1 reads SGHRS; CDR2 reads YFSETQ. The CDR3 extends over 12 amino acids. The CDR3 sequence is CASSADRGRYTF. The CDR3 DNA follows: TGCGCCAGCAGCGCCGACAGGGGCCGCTACACCTTC.

This clonotype was counted a few times. The J gene is TRBJ2-3, the V gene TRBV4-1, with 13 nucleotides matching TRBD2. Trimming took 3 bases from V and 0 from J; bases not matched to a gene: 6. The CDR3 covers 18 residues. From germline, CDR1 is MGHRA and CDR2 YSYEKL. CDR3 DNA sequence: TGCGCCAGCAGCCACGGGACTAGCGGGGTACTTAGCACAGATACGCAGTATTTT. Translated, it gives CASSHGTSGVLSTDTQYF.

This clonotype showed up many times. The chain joins TRBV12-3 or TRBV12-4 to TRBJ2-7, with 12 bases matching TRBD2. The V and J ends lost 7 bases and 4 bases, in that order; junction bases with no gene match: 5. The CDR3 length is 14 residues. The CDR3 region is CASKTGTSGYEQYF. CDR3 nucleotides: TGTGCCAGCAAGACCGGGACTAGCGGGTACGAGCAGTACTTC.

This clonotype was counted ten times or more. The chain joins TRBV6-5 to TRBJ1-2; 10 bases are shared with TRBD1. This CDR3 is built from 16 residues. Germline trimming cut 0 bases from V and 8 bases from J; bases unmatched to any gene: 9. Germline CDR1 reads MNHEY; CDR2 reads SVGAGI. CDR3 in amino acids: CASSYSMTGGGWGYTF. Written as DNA, the CDR3 is TGTGCCAGCAGTTACTCGATGACAGGGGGCGGTTGGGGCTACACCTTC.

This clonotype turned up a few times. The rearrangement uses TRBV6-1 and TRBJ1-1; D ambiguous. Germline loops: CDR1 MNHNS, CDR2 SASEGT. The CDR3 consists of 14 residues. V was clipped by 6 bases and J by 1 base, with 12 bases between them. The chain's CDR3 is CASRGRLRNTEAFF. Written as DNA, the CDR3 is TGTGCCAGCAGAGGAAGACTACGGAACACTGAAGCTTTCTTT.

This clonotype was detected only a few times. The rearrangement uses TRBV3-1 and TRBJ2-3, with TRBD1 identical over 7 bases. CDR1 and CDR2 from the germline V gene are LGHDT and YNNKEL (reference sequence). The ends lost 2 bases at V and 3 bases at J; junction bases unmatched: 11. The CDR3 has 17 amino acids. The CDR3 here is CASSQTPPKTGTDTQYF. The DNA for the CDR3 is TGTGCCAGCAGCCAAACACCACCCAAGACAGGGACAGATACGCAGTATTTT.

This clonotype was seen at least ten times. The chain links TRBV20-1 to TRBJ2-1; TRBD1 matches at 7 bases. Trimming cost V 6 bases and J 8 bases; bases outside gene matches: 7. Germline V gives CDR1 DFQATT, CDR2 SNEGSKA (reference sequence). The CDR3 contains 12 residues. Here the CDR3 DNA reads TGCAGTGCGGCCCGGGACAGCTATGAGCAGTTCTTC. Its translation is CSAARDSYEQFF.

This clonotype appeared many times. The chain carries TRBV11-2 and TRBJ1-2, with D possibly being TRBD1 (6 bases). The V gene's germline CDR1 is SGHAT and CDR2 FQNNGV. Trimming removed 0 bases at V and 8 bases at J, with 19 bases between. There are 16 residues in the CDR3. The CDR3 sequence is CASSLETRQGISGYTF. The CDR3 DNA sequence: TGTGCCAGCAGCTTAGAAACTCGGCAGGGGATAAGCGGCTACACCTTC.

The chain uses TRBV12-3 or TRBV12-4 and TRBJ1-2; D is uncertain. V was trimmed by 3 bases and J by 9 bases, leaving 5 bases between them. CDR3 size: 10 residues. The CDR3 is CASSFASYTF. The CDR3 region has the DNA TGTGCCAGCAGTTTCGCGAGCTACACCTTC.

The chain carries TRBV12-3 or TRBV12-4 and TRBJ2-1; D unresolved. This CDR3 region has 16 residues. V was trimmed by 10 bases and J by 4 bases, leaving 23 bases between them. The CDR3 protein is CATKSSGPLEYNEQFF. CDR3 nucleotide sequence: TGTGCCACCAAAAGTTCCGGGCCCTTAGAGTACAATGAGCAGTTCTTC.

The table lists this clonotype with a few counts. The chain has TRBV5-1 and TRBJ1-4; D might be TRBD1 (5 bases). CDR1 is SGHRS and CDR2 is YFSETQ in the germline V gene. Between the trimmed V and J ends, which lost 1 base and 5 bases, there was a span of 9 bases. CDR3 length: 14 amino acids. CDR3 nucleotides: TGCGCCAGCAGCTTGCGGGACGGAAATGAAAAACTGTTTTTT. Translating gives CASSLRDGNEKLFF.

This clonotype was seen more than once but under ten times. V gene TRBV11-2 combines with J gene TRBJ2-1, with 7 bases fitting TRBD2. The CDR3 has 16 residues. V shed 3 bases, J shed 3 bases, and the junction held 8 bases outside the gene matches. The germline CDR1 and CDR2 sequences are SGHAT and FQNNGV. This CDR3 is CASSFLARGSYNEQFF. DNA for the CDR3: TGTGCCAGCAGCTTCCTAGCGCGCGGGAGCTACAATGAGCAGTTCTTC.

This clonotype has ten or more counts. In nucleotides, the CDR3 is TGTGCCAGCAGTTACGGGACAGAGTCATTCGATGAGCAGTTCTTC. It is translated as CASSYGTESFDEQFF. V usage is TRBV6-2 or TRBV6-3 and J usage is TRBJ2-1; 7 bases match TRBD1. Germline lookup yields CDR1 MNHEY and CDR2 SVGEGT. The CDR3 loop spans 15 amino acids. Trimming cost V 2 bases and J 8 bases; bases outside gene matches: 9.

The sample holds many counts of this clonotype. V and J are TRBV28 and TRBJ2-1; 13 bases are a match to TRBD2. This CDR3 comprises 16 residues. Trimming took 8 bases from V and 7 from J; bases not matched to a gene: 11. From germline, CDR1 is MDHEN and CDR2 SYDVKM. The CDR3 reads CASEILAGGPSNEQFF. The CDR3 DNA reads TGTGCCAGCGAGATACTAGCGGGAGGGCCCTCGAATGAGCAGTTCTTC.

DNA for the CDR3: TGCAGCCTCGGGACAGGACGCGCAGATACGCAGTATTTT. It specifies CSLGTGRADTQYF. This chain uses TRBV29-1 with TRBJ2-3; 8 positions match TRBD1. This CDR3 has 13 amino acids. The V and J ends lost 8 bases and 4 bases, in that order; junction bases with no gene match: 8. Germline V gene sequence: CDR1 SQVTM, CDR2 ANQGSEA.

The V call is TRBV24-1, the J call TRBJ2-1, with 9 nucleotides matching TRBD2. The V and J ends lost 4 bases and 5 bases, in that order; junction bases with no gene match: 8. This CDR3 has 16 residues. CDR1 is KGHDR, CDR2 SFDVKD, per germline. The CDR3 region has the DNA TGTGCCACCAGTGAAGCGCTAGCGGGACCAAACAATGAGCAGTTCTTC. Residues: CATSEALAGPNNEQFF.

V and J are TRBV2 and TRBJ2-7, with no clear D. CDR1 and CDR2 from the germline V gene are SNHLY and FYNNEI. V was shortened by 5 bases and J by 0 bases, with 11 bases between the two germline ends. The CDR3 contains 14 residues. The CDR3: CASSLPPASYEQYF. The CDR3 bases are TGTGCCAGCAGTCTCCCACCGGCCTCCTACGAGCAGTACTTC.

The V call is TRBV7-6, the J call TRBJ2-7; D might be TRBD1 or TRBD2, each matching 6 bases. V was pared by 5 bases and J by 2 bases, with 13 bases between. Per the germline V gene, CDR1 is SGHVS and CDR2 is FNYEAQ. The CDR3 sequence is 14 residues long. CDR3 DNA: TGTGCCAGCAGCCCCTTCGGGGGCCCCTACGAGCAGTACTTC. It is translated as CASSPFGGPYEQYF. Full variable domain (missing parts from reference TRBV7-6 and TRBJ2-7): GAGVSQSPRYKVTKRGQDVALRCDPISGHVSLYWYRQALGQGPEFLTYFNYEAQQDKSGLPNDRFSAERPEGSISTLTIQRTEQRDSAMYRCASSPFGGPYEQYFGPGTRLTVT.

In this sample, this clonotype turned up many times. Here the CDR3 DNA reads TGTGCCAGCAGCCCAAGTGTGACAGCTTTCTTT. It codes for CASSPSVTAFF. The V gene is TRBV7-9, the J gene TRBJ1-1; D uncertain. The CDR3 sequence is 11 residues long. CDR1 SEHNR and CDR2 FQNEAQ come from the germline V gene (reference sequence). V gave up 5 bases and J gave up 10 bases, with 11 bases separating them.